This T cell receptor beta chain was captured in a study of OX40 agonist ivuxolimab in advanced cancers. Study-wide background: Each patient was given ivuxolimab into a vein every 2 weeks, at 0.01 to 10 mg/kg.

Broader study findings: Relative to CD4+, CD8+ T cells held more expanded clones on average. Individuals who were partial responders at 0.1-3.0 mg/kg had clonal expansion that ranked among the lowest.

Patients with autoimmune history or systemic immunosuppression were excluded. The CDR3 extends over 14 amino acids. V lost 6 bases to trimming and J lost 6 bases; unmatched junction nucleotides: 8. The V gene's germline CDR1 is MNHEY and CDR2 SVGAGI. On this clone: Its antigen is still unknown.

Method: immunoSEQ multiplex PCR; TCRdb's copy keeps in-frame clones and lacks some. The table has more than 60,000 clones, around 87% seen once. The starting material was CD4+ or CD8+ T cells sorted from blood, obtained in a trial of the OX40 agonist ivuxolimab. The clonotype originates from an adult with an advanced solid tumor such as melanoma, head and neck, liver or kidney cancer. V usage is TRBV6-5 and J usage is TRBJ1-5; 7 positions agree with TRBD1. The CDR3, as DNA: TGTGCCAGCAGCCGGGACAGCCCGTCTCAGCCCCAGCATTTT. Residues: CASSRDSPSQPQHF.